This T cell receptor (beta chain) derives from a study of T cell repertoires in cytomegalovirus infection. Overall study context: Use of recently identified HLA-C-restricted and well-studied HLA-B-restricted CMV epitopes was part of the study. Carrying CMV and the relevant HLA type showed in public TCR beta signatures. General study results and limits: CMV-specific TCR beta clonotypes restricted by HLA-C were the ones dominating the ex vivo response.

TCRdb re-called the reads through MiXCR, storing one row per CDR3 protein. The sample contains tens of thousands of distinct CDR3 sequences, 24% of which appear only once. A remark on this clonotype: Antigen: not known.

Between the trimmed V and J ends, which lost 4 bases and 0 bases, there was a span of 14 bases. CDR3 length: 17 amino acids. Germline CDR1 is SGHDT and CDR2 is YYEEEE. J is TRBJ1-6 and V is TRBV5-6, with D possibly TRBD1 on 5 matching bases. The receptor's source is a human donor in good health (CMV status not recorded). Some clones in this sample may be carry-over from other donors' samples. This specimen consisted of CD8+ T cells from cultured PBMCs, obtained from culture after CMV antigen stimulation. CDR3 in amino acids: CASSPEGASSYNSPLHF. The CDR3 nucleotides read TGTGCCAGCAGCCCAGAAGGGGCCTCCTCCTATAATTCACCCCTCCACTTT.